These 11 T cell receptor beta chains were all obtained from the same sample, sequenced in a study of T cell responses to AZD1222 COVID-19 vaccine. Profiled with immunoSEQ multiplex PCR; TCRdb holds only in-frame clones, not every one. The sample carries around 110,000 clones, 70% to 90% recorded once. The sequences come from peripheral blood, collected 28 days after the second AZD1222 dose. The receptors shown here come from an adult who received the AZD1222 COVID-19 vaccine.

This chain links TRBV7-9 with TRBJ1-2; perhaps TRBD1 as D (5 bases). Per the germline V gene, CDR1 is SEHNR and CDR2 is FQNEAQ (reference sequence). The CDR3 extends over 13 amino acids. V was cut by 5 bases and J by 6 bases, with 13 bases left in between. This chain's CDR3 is CASSPSGTDGYTF. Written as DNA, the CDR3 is TGTGCCAGCAGCCCATCCGGGACTGATGGCTACACCTTC.

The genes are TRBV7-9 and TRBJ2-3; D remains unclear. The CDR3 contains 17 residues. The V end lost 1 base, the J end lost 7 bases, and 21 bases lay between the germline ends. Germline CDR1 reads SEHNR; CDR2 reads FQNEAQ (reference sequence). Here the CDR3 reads CASSLETRGRSMYTQYF. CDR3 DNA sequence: TGTGCCAGCAGCTTAGAGACCAGAGGCCGTAGCATGTATACGCAGTATTTT.

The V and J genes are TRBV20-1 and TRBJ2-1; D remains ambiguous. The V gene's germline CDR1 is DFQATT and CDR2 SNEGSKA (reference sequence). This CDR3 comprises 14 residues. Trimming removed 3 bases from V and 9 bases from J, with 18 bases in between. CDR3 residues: CSASSPTGLSEQFF. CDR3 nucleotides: TGCAGTGCTAGTAGTCCGACCGGATTGAGTGAGCAGTTCTTC.

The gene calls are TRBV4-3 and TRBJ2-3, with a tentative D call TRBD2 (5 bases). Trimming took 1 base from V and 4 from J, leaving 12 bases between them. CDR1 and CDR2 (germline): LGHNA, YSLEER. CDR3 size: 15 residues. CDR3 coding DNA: TGCGCCAGCAGCCAAGTTCCCCTAGCTTCAGATACGCAGTATTTT. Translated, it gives CASSQVPLASDTQYF.

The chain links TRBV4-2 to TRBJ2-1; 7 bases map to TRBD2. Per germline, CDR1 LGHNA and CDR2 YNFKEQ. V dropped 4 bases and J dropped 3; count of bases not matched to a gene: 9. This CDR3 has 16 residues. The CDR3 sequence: CASSRKAGVNYNEQFF. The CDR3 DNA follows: TGTGCCAGCAGCCGGAAGGCGGGGGTCAACTACAATGAGCAGTTCTTC.

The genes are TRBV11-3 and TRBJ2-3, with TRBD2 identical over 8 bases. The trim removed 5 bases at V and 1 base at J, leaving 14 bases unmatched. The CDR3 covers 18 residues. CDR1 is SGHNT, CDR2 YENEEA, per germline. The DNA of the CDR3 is TGTGCCAGCAGCCCCCGTTGGGAAAGCGGGGGCGGCACAGATACGCAGTATTTT. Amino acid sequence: CASSPRWESGGGTDTQYF.

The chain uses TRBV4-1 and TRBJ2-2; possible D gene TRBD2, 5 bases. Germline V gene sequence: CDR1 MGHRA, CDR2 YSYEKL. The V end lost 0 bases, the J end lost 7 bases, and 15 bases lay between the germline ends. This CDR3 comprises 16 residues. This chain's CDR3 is CASSQEAAWGDGELFF. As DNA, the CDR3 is TGCGCCAGCAGCCAAGAGGCCGCATGGGGAGACGGGGAGCTGTTTTTT.

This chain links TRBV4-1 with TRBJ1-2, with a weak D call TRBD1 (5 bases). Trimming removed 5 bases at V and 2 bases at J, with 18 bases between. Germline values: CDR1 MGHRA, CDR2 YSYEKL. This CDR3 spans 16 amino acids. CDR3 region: CASSYNDSPLNYGYTF. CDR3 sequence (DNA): TGCGCCAGCAGCTACAATGACAGTCCACTGAACTATGGCTACACCTTC.

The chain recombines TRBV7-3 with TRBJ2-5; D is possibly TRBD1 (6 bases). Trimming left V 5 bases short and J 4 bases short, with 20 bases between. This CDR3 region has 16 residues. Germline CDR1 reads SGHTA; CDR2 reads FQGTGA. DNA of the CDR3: TGTGCCAGCAGCCCGGGCGGTAGGGGGTCGGGAGAGACCCAGTACTTC. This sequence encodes CASSPGGRGSGETQYF.

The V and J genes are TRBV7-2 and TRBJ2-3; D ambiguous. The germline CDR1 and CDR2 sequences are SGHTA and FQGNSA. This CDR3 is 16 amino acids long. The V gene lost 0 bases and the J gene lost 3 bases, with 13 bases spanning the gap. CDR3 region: CASSLAGALPTDTQYF. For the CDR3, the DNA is TGTGCCAGCAGCTTAGCCGGCGCTCTCCCAACAGATACGCAGTATTTT.

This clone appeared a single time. The CDR3 region is CASRTGLAGQETQYF. The CDR3 DNA reads TGTGCCAGCCGCACGGGACTAGCGGGCCAAGAGACCCAGTACTTC. This chain links TRBV9 with TRBJ2-5; TRBD2 agrees at 12 bases. V trimming: 7 bases; J trimming: 1 base; junction bases outside the gene matches: 5. Germline V CDR1 and CDR2: SGDLS, YYNGEE. The CDR3 is 15 amino acids.